What follows are 31 T cell receptor beta chains derived from one specimen sequenced in a study of high-grade serous ovarian cancer treatment subgroups. Only in-frame clones appear in the TCRdb table, and some are missing; sequencing was by immunoSEQ multiplex PCR. In the table there are nearly 8,000 clones, under 80% of which are singletons. Tumor tissue was taken before any definitive surgery or chemotherapy was given. The sample taken for sequencing was tumor tissue. The receptor set was obtained from a human donor with high-grade serous ovarian cancer.

The rearrangement links TRBV10-3 to TRBJ2-1; D uncertain. Trimming removed 8 bases from V and 10 bases from J, with 30 bases in between. The CDR3 totals 17 residues. CDR1 is ENHRY and CDR2 is SYGVKD in the germline V gene. In DNA form, the CDR3 reads TGTGCCATCGGGTCCCCAGGCTTATATGGCGCAATAAAGGAGCAGTTCTTC. Translation gives CAIGSPGLYGAIKEQFF.

The genes are TRBV7-9 and TRBJ2-7, with TRBD1 matching over 7 bases. CDR1 and CDR2 from the germline V gene are SEHNR and FQNEAQ (reference sequence). The CDR3 totals 14 residues. V lost 1 base and J lost 5; bases outside the gene matches: 5. For the CDR3, the DNA is TGTGCCAGCAGCTTAGATTACAGGGGCGACGAGCAGTACTTC. Its translation is CASSLDYRGDEQYF.

This chain links TRBV29-1 with TRBJ2-1; 8 bases are shared with TRBD2. The length of the CDR3 is 14 residues. V gave up 7 bases and J gave up 4 bases; unmatched junction bases: 9. CDR1 SQVTM and CDR2 ANQGSEA come from the germline V gene. The CDR3 DNA follows: TGCAGCGCAGGTTCGAGCGGGAGTTACAATGAGCAGTTCTTC. It translates to CSAGSSGSYNEQFF.

Regarding this clone: The same CDR3 can be traced to other DNA sequences in this sample. The chain joins TRBV7-2 to TRBJ2-1, with TRBD2 matching over 10 bases. Germline V CDR1 and CDR2: SGHTA, FQGNSA. This CDR3 contains 15 residues. J was trimmed by 7 bases and V by 2 bases; bases with no gene match: 5. CDR3 sequence (DNA): TGTGCCAGCAGCTTATCTAGCGGGAGTGGAAATGAGCAGTTCTTC. The encoded protein is CASSLSSGSGNEQFF.

The V and J genes are TRBV7-9 and TRBJ1-5; TRBD1 might be the D (5 bases). This CDR3 comprises 15 residues. Trimming left V 1 base short and J 1 base short, with 8 bases between. Germline-derived CDR1 and CDR2 are SEHNR and FQNEAQ (reference sequence). The CDR3 region is CASSLVGGSNQPQHF. In nucleotides, the CDR3 is TGTGCCAGCAGCTTAGTTGGGGGAAGCAATCAGCCCCAGCATTTT.

This clone appeared once. The chain combines TRBV7-2 with TRBJ2-5; the D gene is possibly TRBD2 (6 bases). In germline, CDR1 is SGHTA, CDR2 FQGNSA. V was pared by 1 base and J by 9 bases, with 12 bases between. The CDR3 spans 13 residues. The CDR3 DNA follows: TGTGCCAGCAGCTTAGGGGACTCGAGGTCCCAGTACTTC. Residues: CASSLGDSRSQYF.

The chain couples TRBV29-1 to TRBJ2-1; 8 nucleotides agree with TRBD2. The CDR3 has 13 residues. V trimming: 7 bases; J trimming: 5 bases; junction bases outside the gene matches: 7. From germline, CDR1 is SQVTM and CDR2 ANQGSEA. DNA of the CDR3: TGCAGCGGGGATGGACTAGCAGACAATGAGCAGTTCTTC. Amino acid sequence: CSGDGLADNEQFF.

In its sample, this clone was seen once. The chain carries TRBV27 and TRBJ2-3; D remains ambiguous. Trimming stripped 5 bases from V and 4 bases from J, with 4 bases between. Per germline, CDR1 MNHEY and CDR2 SMNVEV (reference sequence). The length of the CDR3 is 11 residues. The CDR3 DNA is TGTGCCAGCAGTACGTCAGATACGCAGTATTTT. Amino acid sequence: CASSTSDTQYF.

This clone occurred a few times. The CDR3 DNA sequence: TGTGCCAGCTCACCCGCGGGACGGATTAATTCACCCCTCCACTTT. It is translated as CASSPAGRINSPLHF. The chain uses TRBV18 and TRBJ1-6, with a possible D match to TRBD1 (5 bases). Trimming left V 3 bases short and J 6 bases short, with 12 bases between. Germline CDR1 KGHSH, CDR2 LQKENI. There are 15 residues in the CDR3.

The gene calls are TRBV4-2 and TRBJ2-1; 12 positions match TRBD2. This CDR3 has 18 residues. Germline V gene data show CDR1 as LGHNA and CDR2 as YNFKEQ. V lost 3 bases and J lost 0; bases outside the gene matches: 6. The CDR3: CASSHPLAGGPSYNEQFF. The CDR3 DNA is TGTGCCAGCAGCCACCCACTAGCGGGAGGCCCCTCCTACAATGAGCAGTTCTTC.

The chain carries TRBV15 and TRBJ2-7, with D possibly TRBD2 on 5 matching bases. The germline V gene encodes CDR1 LNHNV and CDR2 YYDKDF (reference sequence). Trimming took off 5 bases at V and 3 bases at J, with 17 bases between the two ends. The CDR3 is 15 amino acids. The CDR3 DNA follows: TGTGCCACCAGCGACCCAGGACTCCTAAACTACGAGCAGTACTTC. As protein: CATSDPGLLNYEQYF.

The chain couples TRBV11-3 to TRBJ2-7; D is unclear. CDR3 length equals 14 residues. The germline V gene has CDR1 SGHNT and CDR2 YENEEA. The V and J ends lost 6 bases and 3 bases respectively, with 15 bases between them. The CDR3 sequence: CASRKSGKVYEQYF. CDR3 bases: TGTGCCAGCAGGAAATCGGGTAAAGTCTACGAGCAGTACTTC.

This clone came up once. The chain carries TRBV5-1 and TRBJ2-5; weak D call: TRBD2 (5 bases). Looked up from germline, CDR1 is SGHRS and CDR2 is YFSETQ. This CDR3 contains 13 residues. V lost 4 bases, J lost 1 base, and 8 bases lay in between. As DNA, the CDR3 is TGCGCCAGCAGCCAGACTACCCAAGAGACCCAGTACTTC. As protein: CASSQTTQETQYF.

This clone counts as large. The rearrangement links TRBV11-2 to TRBJ1-1; D is unresolved. CDR1 is SGHAT and CDR2 is FQNNGV in the germline V gene. Trimming took 3 bases from V and 1 from J, leaving 12 bases between them. This CDR3 contains 15 residues. CDR3 sequence: CASSLGFSRNTEAFF. The DNA of the CDR3 is TGTGCCAGCAGCTTGGGGTTCTCGAGGAACACTGAAGCTTTCTTT.

The chain employs TRBV27 and TRBJ2-3; 8 bases match TRBD2. V shed 7 bases and J 2 bases; nucleotides not matched to a gene: 8. There are 15 residues in the CDR3. In germline, CDR1 is MNHEY, CDR2 SMNVEV (reference sequence). CDR3 sequence (DNA): TGTGCCAGCACCCCGGGGGGGGGATCCACAGATACGCAGTATTTT. It translates to CASTPGGGSTDTQYF.

The chain combines TRBV6-5 with TRBJ2-1; D is possibly TRBD2 (5 bases). The CDR3 has 14 amino acids. Germline-derived CDR1 and CDR2 are MNHEY and SVGAGI. Trimming removed 5 bases at V and 2 bases at J, with 10 bases between. The CDR3 here is CASSSSDPYNEQFF. CDR3 nucleotide sequence: TGTGCCAGCAGTAGTAGCGACCCCTACAATGAGCAGTTCTTC.

The chain couples TRBV9 to TRBJ2-5; no firm D call. This CDR3 contains 14 residues. Germline CDR1 and CDR2: SGDLS and YYNGEE. Trimming pared 0 bases from V and 3 bases from J, leaving 9 bases between. The CDR3 sequence is CASSVGDTKETQYF. CDR3 sequence (DNA): TGTGCCAGCAGCGTAGGAGACACGAAAGAGACCCAGTACTTC.

The chain has TRBV29-1 and TRBJ2-7; D is undetermined. Looked up from germline, CDR1 is SQVTM and CDR2 is ANQGSEA. The CDR3 covers 12 residues. Trimming removed 7 bases from V and 2 bases from J, with 12 bases in between. The CDR3 nucleotides read TGCAGCGGTCGATACGGGCCCTACGAGCAGTACTTC. It specifies CSGRYGPYEQYF.

This chain connects TRBV11-2 to TRBJ1-5; D gene uncertain. V shed 4 bases and J shed 4 bases, with 5 bases lying between them. The CDR3 spans 12 residues. Germline CDR1 SGHAT, CDR2 FQNNGV. Here the CDR3 reads CASSSGNQPQHF. The CDR3 region has the DNA TGTGCCAGCAGCTCGGGGAATCAGCCCCAGCATTTT.

J is TRBJ1-2 and V is TRBV10-3; 8 bases agree with TRBD1. This CDR3 contains 11 residues. Germline V lookup: CDR1 ENHRY, CDR2 SYGVKD. J gave up 8 bases and V 10 bases, and 6 bases lay outside the gene matches. This CDR3 is CATQGQAGYTF. CDR3 sequence (DNA): TGTGCCACCCAGGGACAGGCCGGCTACACCTTC.

The chain uses TRBV12-5 and TRBJ2-2; D perhaps matches TRBD2 (6 bases). Trimming removed 3 bases at V and 2 bases at J, with 13 bases between. Per germline, CDR1 LGHNT and CDR2 FRNRAP. CDR3 length: 16 residues. The CDR3 reads CASGFMGTRNTGELFF. The CDR3, as DNA: TGTGCTAGTGGTTTTATGGGGACTCGTAACACCGGGGAGCTGTTTTTT.

The chain has TRBV11-2 and TRBJ2-2, with D hard to call. Germline loops: CDR1 SGHAT, CDR2 FQNNGV. Trimming shortened V by 2 bases and J by 4 bases, and 5 bases separated the two germline ends. The CDR3 is made up of 13 amino acids. CDR3 sequence (DNA): TGTGCCAGCAGCTTATCAACCACCGGGGAGCTGTTTTTT. Residues: CASSLSTTGELFF.

This chain links TRBV2 with TRBJ1-4; no clear D gene. The CDR3 runs to 11 residues. Germline V gene sequence: CDR1 SNHLY, CDR2 FYNNEI. The ends were cut back, 7 bases at V and 8 bases at J, with 8 bases in the middle. CDR3 sequence: CASIGGEKLFF. The CDR3 coding sequence is TGTGCCAGCATAGGAGGGGAAAAACTGTTTTTT.

This chain joins TRBV19 and TRBJ2-1; 11 positions match TRBD1. Trimming removed 5 bases from V and 9 bases from J; junction bases left unmatched: 12. This CDR3 region has 16 residues. The germline CDR1 and CDR2 sequences are LNHDA and SQIVND (reference sequence). This chain's CDR3 is CASSHPVGQGAGEQFF. Written as DNA, the CDR3 is TGTGCCAGTAGTCACCCTGTTGGACAGGGGGCGGGTGAGCAGTTCTTC.

The rearrangement uses TRBV19 and TRBJ1-2; D may be TRBD1 (5 bases). Trimming shortened V by 4 bases and J by 5 bases, and 11 bases separated the two germline ends. The length of the CDR3 is 13 residues. The V gene's germline CDR1 is LNHDA and CDR2 SQIVND (reference sequence). CDR3 DNA: TGTGCCAGTAGTAGAGACAGAATTTATGGCTACACCTTC. Translated: CASSRDRIYGYTF.

The CDR3 protein is CASSFTSLLDTEAFF. Here the CDR3 DNA reads TGCGCCAGCAGCTTTACAAGCCTTTTGGACACTGAAGCTTTCTTT. This chain connects TRBV5-1 to TRBJ1-1; D gene unclear. The CDR3 length is 15 residues. CDR1 is SGHRS and CDR2 is YFSETQ in the germline V gene. V lost 2 bases and J 3 bases, leaving 14 bases between the germline ends.

This clone appeared a single time. The chain links TRBV4-1 to TRBJ2-3; the match to TRBD2 covers 8 bases. The CDR3 spans 14 residues. V lost 7 bases to trimming and J lost 0 bases; unmatched junction nucleotides: 3. Germline loops: CDR1 MGHRA, CDR2 YSYEKL. The CDR3 DNA is TGCGCCAGCAAAGCGGGGGCTAGCACAGATACGCAGTATTTT. Translated, it gives CASKAGASTDTQYF.

The chain uses TRBV7-2 and TRBJ2-3; no definite D call. The CDR3 contains 13 residues. CDR1 is SGHTA and CDR2 is FQGNSA in the germline V gene. Trimming took off 5 bases at V and 6 bases at J, with 12 bases between the two ends. The CDR3 sequence is CASSRVAPDTQYF. CDR3 sequence (DNA): TGTGCCAGCAGCCGAGTCGCACCGGATACGCAGTATTTT.

This clone occurred once. This chain links TRBV18 with TRBJ2-7, with D possibly called TRBD1 or TRBD2 (5 bases each). Trimming removed 6 bases from V and 2 bases from J, with 17 bases in between. The germline V gene has CDR1 KGHSH and CDR2 LQKENI. CDR3 length: 15 amino acids. CDR3 in amino acids: CASSLGESRTYEQYF. The CDR3, as DNA: TGTGCCAGCTCGTTAGGGGAGAGTAGAACCTACGAGCAGTACTTC.

The chain links TRBV4-1 to TRBJ2-5, with 10 bases fitting TRBD2. J gave up 5 bases and V 1 base, and 10 bases lay outside the gene matches. The CDR3 covers 17 residues. Germline CDR1 and CDR2: MGHRA and YSYEKL. Written as DNA, the CDR3 is TGCGCCAGCAGCCAAGGCGACTCTAGCGGGAGTCGGGAGACCCAGTACTTC. Its translation is CASSQGDSSGSRETQYF.

The chain joins TRBV19 to TRBJ1-1; possible D gene TRBD1, 5 bases. V lost 4 bases and J 5 bases, leaving 11 bases between the germline ends. Germline-derived CDR1 and CDR2 are LNHDA and SQIVND (reference sequence). The CDR3 contains 13 residues. CDR3 coding DNA: TGTGCCAGTAGTAGACGGGGGGTAACTGAAGCTTTCTTT. Protein: CASSRRGVTEAFF.